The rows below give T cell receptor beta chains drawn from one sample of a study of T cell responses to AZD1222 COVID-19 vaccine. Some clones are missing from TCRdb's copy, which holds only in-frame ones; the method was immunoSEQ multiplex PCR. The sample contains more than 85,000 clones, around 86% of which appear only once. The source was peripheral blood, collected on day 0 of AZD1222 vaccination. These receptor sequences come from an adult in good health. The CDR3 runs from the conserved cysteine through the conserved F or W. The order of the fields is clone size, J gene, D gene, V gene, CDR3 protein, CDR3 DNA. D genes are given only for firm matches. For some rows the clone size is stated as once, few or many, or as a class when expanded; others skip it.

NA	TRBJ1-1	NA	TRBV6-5	CASSYSGGEAFF	TGTGCCAGCAGTTACTCGGGCGGTGAAGCTTTCTTT
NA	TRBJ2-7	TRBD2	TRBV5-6	CASSLAGGAYEQYF	TGTGCCAGCAGCCTAGCGGGAGGGGCCTACGAGCAGTACTTC
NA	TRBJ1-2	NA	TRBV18	CASSPRGFDGYTF	TGTGCCAGCTCACCACGGGGATTCGATGGCTACACCTTC
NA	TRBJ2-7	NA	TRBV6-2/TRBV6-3	CASSSVLVSYEQYF	TGTGCCAGCAGTTCCGTACTAGTCTCCTACGAGCAGTACTTC
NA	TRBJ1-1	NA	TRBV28	CASRSTGIMNTEAFF	TGTGCCAGCAGGTCGACAGGAATCATGAACACTGAAGCTTTCTTT
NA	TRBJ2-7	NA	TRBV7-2	CASSLEPAYEQYF	TGTGCCAGCAGCTTAGAACCCGCCTACGAGCAGTACTTC
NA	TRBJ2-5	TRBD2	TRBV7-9	CASRGLPQETQYF	TGTGCCAGCCGGGGACTACCCCAAGAGACCCAGTACTTC
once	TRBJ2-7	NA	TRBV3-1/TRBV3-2	CASSQDLGEQYF	TGTGCCAGCAGCCAAGATCTGGGCGAGCAGTACTTC
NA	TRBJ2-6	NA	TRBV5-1	CASSLEGNSGANVLTF	TGCGCCAGCAGCTTGGAGGGAAACTCTGGGGCCAACGTCCTGACTTTC
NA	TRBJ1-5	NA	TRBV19	CASRNRRDQPQHF	TGTGCCAGTAGAAACCGTCGTGACCAGCCCCAGCATTTT
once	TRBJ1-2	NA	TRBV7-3	CASSLNSRGDYGYTF	TGTGCCAGCAGCTTAAATTCCAGGGGCGACTATGGCTACACCTTC
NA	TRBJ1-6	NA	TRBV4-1	CASSQDRQGNSPLHF	TGCGCCAGCAGCCAAGATAGGCAGGGGAATTCACCCCTCCACTTT
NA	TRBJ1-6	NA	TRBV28	CGAHSLYNSPLHF	TGTGGAGCGCACAGTCTTTATAATTCACCCCTCCACTTT
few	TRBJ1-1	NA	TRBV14	CASSQDIGGWTEAFF	TGTGCCAGCAGCCAAGATATTGGGGGTTGGACTGAAGCTTTCTTT
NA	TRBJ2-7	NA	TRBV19	CASDEGDEQYF	TGTGCCAGTGACGAGGGGGACGAGCAGTACTTC
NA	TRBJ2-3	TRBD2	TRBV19	CATSRLAGGTDTQYF	TGTGCCACTAGCCGTTTAGCGGGAGGCACAGATACGCAGTATTTT
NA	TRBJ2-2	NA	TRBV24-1	CATANRATGELFF	TGTGCCACCGCTAACAGGGCCACCGGGGAGCTGTTTTTT
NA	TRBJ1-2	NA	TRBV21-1	CASSLRQGSFYGYTF	TGTGCCAGCAGCCTTAGACAGGGAAGTTTCTATGGCTACACCTTC
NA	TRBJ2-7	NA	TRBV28	CASSSDISDEQYF	TGTGCCAGCAGTTCGGACATTAGTGACGAGCAGTACTTC
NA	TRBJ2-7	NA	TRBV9	CASSPYRGANEQYF	TGTGCCAGCAGTCCATATAGGGGAGCGAACGAGCAGTACTTC
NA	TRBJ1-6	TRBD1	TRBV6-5	CASTLGQGRNSPLHF	TGTGCCAGCACCTTGGGACAGGGAAGAAATTCACCCCTCCACTTT
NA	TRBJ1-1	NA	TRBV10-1	CASSDEKNTEAFF	TGCGCCAGCAGTGATGAGAAGAACACTGAAGCTTTCTTT
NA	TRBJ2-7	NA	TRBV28	CASSLRSSYEQYF	TGTGCCAGCAGTTTGCGAAGCTCCTACGAGCAGTACTTC
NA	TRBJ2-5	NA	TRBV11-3	CASSSTQAIQETQYF	TGTGCCAGCAGCTCCACCCAGGCTATACAAGAGACCCAGTACTTC
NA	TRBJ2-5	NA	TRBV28	CASSFHQSGAGETQYF	TGTGCCAGCAGTTTCCATCAATCAGGGGCCGGGGAGACCCAGTACTTC
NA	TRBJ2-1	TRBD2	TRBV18	CASSPPLASGRHEQFF	TGTGCCAGCTCACCACCTTTGGCTAGCGGGAGACATGAGCAGTTCTTC
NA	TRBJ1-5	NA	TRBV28	CASSLLLGGSNQPQHF	TGTGCCAGCAGTTTATTGCTGGGGGGGAGCAATCAGCCCCAGCATTTT
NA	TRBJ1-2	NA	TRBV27	CASSSGLRNYGYTF	TGTGCCAGCAGTTCGGGACTTCGAAACTATGGCTACACCTTC
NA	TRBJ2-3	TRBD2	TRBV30	CAWNGGVPPDTQYF	TGTGCCTGGAATGGGGGGGTGCCTCCAGATACGCAGTATTTT
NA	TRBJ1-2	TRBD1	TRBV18	CASSPQGQGYYGYTF	TGTGCCAGCTCACCACAGGGACAGGGGTACTATGGCTACACCTTC
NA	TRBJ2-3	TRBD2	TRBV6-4	CASRPSGSRDTQYF	TGTGCCAGCAGACCTAGCGGGAGTCGAGATACGCAGTATTTT
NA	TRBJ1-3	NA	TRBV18	CASSPAPRGSGNTIYF	TGTGCCAGCTCACCGGCGCCCCGGGGAAGTGGAAACACCATATATTTT
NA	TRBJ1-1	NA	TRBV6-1	CASSEAGNTEAFF	TGTGCCAGCAGTGAAGCAGGGAACACTGAAGCTTTCTTT
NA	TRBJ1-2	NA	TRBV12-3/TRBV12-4	CASSTIPHGYTF	TGTGCCAGCAGTACCATCCCCCATGGCTACACCTTC
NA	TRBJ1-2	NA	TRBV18	CASSPGTESYGYTF	TGTGCCAGCTCACCCGGGACGGAAAGCTATGGCTACACCTTC
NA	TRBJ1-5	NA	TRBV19	CASSRGGGGNNQPQHF	TGTGCCAGTAGTCGGGGAGGGGGTGGAAACAATCAGCCCCAGCATTTT
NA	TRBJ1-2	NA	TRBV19	CASSLQGTSYGYTF	TGTGCCAGTAGTCTGCAGGGCACCTCCTATGGCTACACCTTC
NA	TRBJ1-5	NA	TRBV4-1	CASSQDSGLRNQPQHF	TGCGCCAGCAGCCAAGATAGCGGGCTCCGCAATCAGCCCCAGCATTTT
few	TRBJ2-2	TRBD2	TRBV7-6	CASSLGLAGDTGELFF	TGTGCCAGCAGCTTAGGACTAGCGGGAGACACCGGGGAGCTGTTTTTT
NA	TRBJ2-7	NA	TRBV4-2	CASSQDGGYEQYF	TGTGCCAGCAGCCAAGATGGAGGGTACGAGCAGTACTTC
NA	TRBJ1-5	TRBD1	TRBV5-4	CASSSTGGESYSNQPQHF	TGTGCCAGCAGCTCTACAGGGGGCGAATCCTATAGCAATCAGCCCCAGCATTTT
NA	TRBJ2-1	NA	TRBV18	CASSVTEQFF	TGTGCCAGCTCAGTAACCGAGCAGTTCTTC
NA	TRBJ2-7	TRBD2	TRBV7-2	CASSLLPVGGRNAYEQYF	TGTGCCAGCAGCTTACTTCCTGTAGGCGGGAGGAACGCCTACGAGCAGTACTTC
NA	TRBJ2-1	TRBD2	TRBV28	CASGSTSGAYNEQFF	TGTGCCAGCGGGTCTACTAGCGGAGCTTACAATGAGCAGTTCTTC
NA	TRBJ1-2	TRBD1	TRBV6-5	CASSYSSDRGIYGYTF	TGTGCCAGCAGTTACTCTTCGGACAGGGGGATCTATGGCTACACCTTC
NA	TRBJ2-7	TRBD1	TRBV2	CASSEPRRQGMPYF	TGTGCCAGCAGTGAACCGCGGCGACAGGGCATGCCGTACTTC
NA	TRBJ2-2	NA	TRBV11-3	CASRVQGELFF	TGTGCCAGCAGAGTTCAGGGAGAGCTGTTTTTT
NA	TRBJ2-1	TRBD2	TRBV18	CASSSILAGVYNEQFF	TGTGCCAGCTCGTCCATACTAGCGGGTGTGTACAATGAGCAGTTCTTC
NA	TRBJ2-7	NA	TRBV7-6	CASSSSEGVTRYEQYF	TGTGCCAGCAGCTCATCTGAGGGAGTGACGCGCTACGAGCAGTACTTC
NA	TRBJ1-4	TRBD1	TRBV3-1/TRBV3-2	CASSQGGTVGKLFF	TGTGCCAGCAGCCAGGGGGGGACAGTGGGAAAACTGTTTTTT
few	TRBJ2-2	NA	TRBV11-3	CASSPKEALSGELFF	TGTGCCAGCAGCCCTAAGGAGGCGCTCTCCGGGGAGCTGTTTTTT
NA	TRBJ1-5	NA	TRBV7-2	CASSLISGDSNQPQHF	TGTGCCAGCAGCTTAATAAGCGGTGATAGCAATCAGCCCCAGCATTTT
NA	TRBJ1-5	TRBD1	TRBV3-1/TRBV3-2	CASSRGQVNQPQHF	TGTGCCAGCAGCCGCGGACAGGTAAACCAGCCCCAGCATTTT
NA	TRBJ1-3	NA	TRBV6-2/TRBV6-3	CASSYRSDWGSGNTIYF	TGTGCCAGCAGTTACCGTTCAGATTGGGGCTCTGGAAACACCATATATTTT
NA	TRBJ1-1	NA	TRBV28	CASSLSGARTEAFF	TGTGCCAGCAGTTTATCAGGGGCCCGAACTGAAGCTTTCTTT